A single sample is the source of the 8 T cell receptor beta chains below, sequenced in a study of shared clonotypes between healthy human individuals. Profiling relied on immunoSEQ multiplex PCR, and the TCRdb table lists in-frame clones only, not all of them. Of almost 750,000 clones in the sample, just under 75% are singletons; the top ten hold 1.8%. The sample taken for sequencing was memory CD4+ T cells sorted from blood. Subset described: CD45RA-negative fraction. The receptors were gathered from a young woman in good health.

CDR3: CASSFSSGTGREQYF. The CDR3 DNA sequence: TGTGCCAGCAGCTTCTCGTCCGGGACAGGCCGAGAGCAGTACTTC. This chain uses TRBV7-9 with TRBJ2-7; TRBD1 agrees at 8 bases. The CDR3 sequence is 15 residues long. V lost 3 bases to trimming and J lost 7 bases; unmatched junction nucleotides: 11. Germline CDR1 reads SEHNR; CDR2 reads FQNEAQ (reference sequence).

The genes are TRBV30 and TRBJ2-1; D unresolved. The CDR3 contains 14 residues. Trimming removed 4 bases at V and 0 bases at J, with 10 bases between. CDR1 is GTSNPN, CDR2 SVGIG, per germline (reference sequence). CDR3 nucleotides: TGTGCCTGGAAGGCCGAGAGCTCCTACAATGAGCAGTTCTTC. Its translation is CAWKAESSYNEQFF.

The chain recombines TRBV20-1 with TRBJ2-3; unclear D gene. V shed 4 bases and J shed 2 bases, with 4 bases lying between them. Per the germline V gene, CDR1 is DFQATT and CDR2 is SNEGSKA (reference sequence). This CDR3 has 11 residues. The CDR3, as DNA: TGCAGTGCTATTAACACAGATACGCAGTATTTT. It encodes CSAINTDTQYF.

This clone was detected many times. The chain is built from TRBV5-1 and TRBJ2-1, with 12 bases fitting TRBD2. From germline, CDR1 is SGHRS and CDR2 YFSETQ. V lost 1 base and J lost 8; bases outside the gene matches: 10. This CDR3 comprises 17 residues. In nucleotides, the CDR3 is TGCGCCAGCAGCTTGAACAGACTAGCGGGAGTTGGGGATGAGCAGTTCTTC. Amino acids: CASSLNRLAGVGDEQFF.

This chain connects TRBV6-1 to TRBJ2-1, with 9 bases that match TRBD2. V shed 0 bases and J 4 bases; nucleotides not matched to a gene: 7. This CDR3 spans 17 amino acids. Germline lookup yields CDR1 MNHNS and CDR2 SASEGT. The CDR3 reads CASSEAAGSGSYNEQFF. CDR3 nucleotide sequence: TGTGCCAGCAGTGAAGCTGCTGGTAGCGGGAGTTACAATGAGCAGTTCTTC.

This sequence joins TRBV5-1 and TRBJ1-3; no reliable D call. Looked up from germline, CDR1 is SGHRS and CDR2 is YFSETQ. The V gene lost 1 base and the J gene lost 1 base, with 12 bases spanning the gap. This CDR3 region has 16 residues. The CDR3 region has the DNA TGCGCCAGCAGCTTGTGGCACCATGCTTCTGGAAACACCATATATTTT. Its translation is CASSLWHHASGNTIYF.

The chain has TRBV5-1 and TRBJ2-2, with TRBD1 as a possible D gene (5 bases). Trimming took 0 bases from V and 0 from J, leaving 9 bases between them. Germline lookup yields CDR1 SGHRS and CDR2 YFSETQ. The CDR3 loop spans 16 amino acids. CDR3 sequence: CASSLAAGSNTGELFF. The CDR3 region has the DNA TGCGCCAGCAGCTTGGCGGCAGGGTCGAACACCGGGGAGCTGTTTTTT. The whole variable domain, remainder taken from reference TRBV5-1 and TRBJ2-2, is KAGVTQTPRYLIKTRGQQVTLSCSPISGHRSVSWYQQTPGQGLQFLFEYFSETQRNKGNFPGRFSGRQFSNSRSEMNVSTLELGDSALYLCASSLAAGSNTGELFFGEGSRLTVL.

This sequence joins TRBV27 and TRBJ2-1; 8 bases match TRBD2. This CDR3 spans 15 amino acids. V dropped 6 bases and J dropped 6; count of bases not matched to a gene: 10. Germline V gene lookup returns CDR1 MNHEY and CDR2 SMNVEV (reference sequence). The DNA of the CDR3 is TGTGCCAGCAGAACTAGGCGGGAGGTAGGCAATGAGCAGTTCTTC. This sequence encodes CASRTRREVGNEQFF.